The 30 T cell receptor beta chains reported below all come from one sample, sequenced in a study of CD8 T cells in Susac syndrome. Reverse transcription used about 0.45 to 1 ug RNA and random hexamers. TCRdb independently ran MiXCR on the immunoSEQ multiplex PCR reads; one entry per CDR3 protein. This sample has about 300,000 distinct CDR3 sequences, with 90% to 95% found just once. The sequenced sample consisted of CD4+ T cells from PBMCs. The receptors stem from a human donor with multiple sclerosis.

This sequence joins TRBV30 and TRBJ2-6; TRBD1 matches at 8 bases. Trimming removed 3 bases from V and 4 bases from J; junction bases left unmatched: 5. CDR1 and CDR2 from the germline V gene are GTSNPN and SVGIG (reference sequence). The CDR3 totals 15 residues. DNA of the CDR3: TGTGCCTGGAGCCAGGGGGCGCGAGGGGCCAACGTCCTGACTTTC. The encoded protein is CAWSQGARGANVLTF.

This sequence joins TRBV18 and TRBJ2-3, with D tentatively TRBD1 (6 bases). Germline V lookup: CDR1 KGHSH, CDR2 LQKENI. The CDR3 covers 13 residues. V shed 6 bases and J shed 1 base, with 8 bases lying between them. The chain's CDR3 is CASSRTGTDTQYF. DNA for the CDR3: TGTGCCAGCTCGCGGACAGGCACAGATACGCAGTATTTT.

This chain links TRBV30 with TRBJ1-1, with D perhaps TRBD1 (5 bases). The germline gives CDR1 GTSNPN, CDR2 SVGIG (reference sequence). The germline V and J ends were trimmed by 0 bases and 4 bases, with 15 bases remaining between them. The CDR3 loop spans 15 amino acids. The CDR3 DNA reads as TGTGCCTGGAGTGTTTTTGTTAAGGGGTTCACTGAAGCTTTCTTT. The encoded protein is CAWSVFVKGFTEAFF.

CDR3 residues: CATSDRGRTYGYTF. As DNA, the CDR3 is TGTGCCACCAGTGATCGGGGTAGAACTTATGGCTACACCTTC. V and J are TRBV24-1 and TRBJ1-2; no definite D call. This CDR3 spans 14 amino acids. The V end lost 3 bases, the J end lost 5 bases, and 12 bases lay between the germline ends. CDR1 KGHDR and CDR2 SFDVKD come from the germline V gene.

The rearrangement uses TRBV6-5 and TRBJ2-4, with D possibly TRBD2 on 6 matching bases. Germline values: CDR1 MNHEY, CDR2 SVGAGI. This CDR3 is 13 amino acids long. Trimming removed 8 bases at V and 1 base at J, with 9 bases between. The DNA for the CDR3 is TGTGCCAGCCGCGGGGAGGCCAAAAACATTCAGTACTTC. Its protein is CASRGEAKNIQYF.

V is TRBV12-3 or TRBV12-4 and J is TRBJ2-2, with 8 positions matching TRBD2. V gave up 5 bases and J gave up 3 bases; unmatched junction bases: 11. The CDR3 totals 17 residues. CDR3 sequence: CASSNGGAYRYTGELFF. CDR3 DNA sequence: TGTGCCAGCAGTAACGGGGGGGCGTATAGGTACACCGGGGAGCTGTTTTTT.

The genes are TRBV7-2 and TRBJ2-6; D not certain. This CDR3 is 17 amino acids long. V lost 1 base to trimming and J lost 0 bases, with 10 bases between them. CDR1 and CDR2 (germline): SGHTA, FQGNSA. CDR3: CASSLGIGYSGANVLTF. Here the CDR3 DNA reads TGTGCCAGCAGCTTAGGTATAGGATACTCTGGGGCCAACGTCCTGACTTTC. Filled out from reference TRBV7-2 and TRBJ2-6, the complete variable domain reads GAGVSQSPSNKVTEKGKDVELRCDPISGHTALYWYRQSLGQGLEFLIYFQGNSAPDKSGLPSDRFSAERTGGSVSTLTIQRTQQEDSAVYLCASSLGIGYSGANVLTFGAGSRLTVL.

As to this clonotype: A junction end diverges from the germline sequence, so it may reflect a read error. This rearrangement joins TRBV7-7 to TRBJ2-1; D gene unclear. CDR1 is SSHAT, CDR2 FNYEAQ, per germline (reference sequence). This CDR3 region has 18 residues. Here the CDR3 reads CASSLDLAGVSSYNEQFF. The CDR3 DNA is TGTGCTAGCAGCTTAGATTTGGCAGGCGTGAGCTCCTACAATGAGCAGTTCTTC. The entire variable domain, with the rest obtained from reference TRBV7-7 and TRBJ2-1, is as follows: GAGVSQSPRYKVTKRGQDVTLRCDPISSHATLYWYQQALGQGPEFLTYFNYEAQPDKSGLPSDRFSAERPEGSISTLTIQRTEQRDSAMYRCASSLDLAGVSSYNEQFFGPGTRLTVL.

Only one count was recorded for this clonotype. The chain joins TRBV19 to TRBJ2-7; the match to TRBD1 covers 7 bases. CDR1 is LNHDA and CDR2 is SQIVND in the germline V gene (reference sequence). This CDR3 region has 15 residues. V dropped 7 bases and J dropped 0; count of bases not matched to a gene: 9. The CDR3, as DNA: TGTGCCAGTATCGCCGCGGACAGGCCCTCCTACGAGCAGTACTTC. Its translation: CASIAADRPSYEQYF.

This clonotype appeared a single time. The V gene is TRBV5-1, the J gene TRBJ1-2, with D perhaps TRBD1 (6 bases). This CDR3 spans 14 amino acids. Trimming left V 5 bases short and J 0 bases short, with 11 bases between. Germline V gene sequence: CDR1 SGHRS, CDR2 YFSETQ. The CDR3 region is CASRRTVTNYGYTF. In DNA, the CDR3 is TGCGCCAGCAGACGGACAGTTACTAACTATGGCTACACCTTC.

The V and J genes are TRBV15 and TRBJ1-5; the D gene is possibly TRBD1 (5 bases). CDR3 length: 17 residues. Trimming pared 0 bases from V and 0 bases from J, leaving 12 bases between. Germline V gene sequence: CDR1 LNHNV, CDR2 YYDKDF (reference sequence). This chain's CDR3 is CATSRDLGGSSNQPQHF. The CDR3, as DNA: TGTGCCACCAGCAGAGATCTCGGGGGAAGTAGCAATCAGCCCCAGCATTTT.

The chain recombines TRBV5-1 with TRBJ2-5, with a possible D match to TRBD1 (5 bases). This CDR3 is 15 amino acids long. Trimming removed 1 base at V and 4 bases at J, with 14 bases between. Germline CDR1 is SGHRS and CDR2 is YFSETQ. The DNA for the CDR3 is TGCGCCAGCAGCTTGACGACAGTTCAGGGAGAGACCCAGTACTTC. Translating gives CASSLTTVQGETQYF.

This clonotype was seen only once. V usage is TRBV5-1 and J usage is TRBJ2-1, with a possible D match to TRBD2 (5 bases). Trimming took 2 bases from V and 0 from J, leaving 9 bases between them. This CDR3 has 15 amino acids. CDR1 is SGHRS, CDR2 YFSETQ, per germline. The DNA of the CDR3 is TGCGCCAGCAGCTTTAGTCGGGGCTCCTACAATGAGCAGTTCTTC. Translated: CASSFSRGSYNEQFF.

The genes are TRBV6-6 and TRBJ2-3; 7 positions match TRBD1. Trimming removed 11 bases from V and 4 bases from J; junction bases left unmatched: 6. Germline V CDR1 and CDR2: MNHNY, SVGAGI (reference sequence). The CDR3 has 12 amino acids. CDR3 residues: CAVGQAADTQYF. CDR3 bases: TGTGCCGTCGGACAGGCCGCAGATACGCAGTATTTT.

The CDR3 here is CSALGLAGGETQYF. CDR3 coding DNA: TGCAGTGCTCTCGGACTAGCGGGCGGAGAGACCCAGTACTTC. The chain has TRBV20-1 and TRBJ2-5; 11 bases are shared with TRBD2. Germline assignment: CDR1 DFQATT and CDR2 SNEGSKA (reference sequence). V dropped 5 bases and J dropped 4; count of bases not matched to a gene: 6. CDR3 length equals 14 residues.

V usage is TRBV5-8 and J usage is TRBJ1-5, with D tentatively TRBD1 (6 bases). The length of the CDR3 is 12 residues. With 5 bases removed from V and 7 bases from J, the gap between germline ends came to 10 bases. Germline lookup yields CDR1 SGHTS and CDR2 YDEGEE. CDR3 in DNA: TGTGCCAGCAGGCAGGGGTTCCAGCCCCAGCATTTT. Protein sequence: CASRQGFQPQHF.

This chain links TRBV7-2 with TRBJ1-3, with D unresolved. CDR3 length: 14 residues. The germline V and J ends were trimmed by 5 bases and 3 bases, with 11 bases remaining between them. Germline values: CDR1 SGHTA, CDR2 FQGNSA. For the CDR3, the DNA is TGTGCCAGCAGCAAGACAAACGTTGGAAACACCATATATTTT. It encodes CASSKTNVGNTIYF.

This clonotype was seen a few times. This rearrangement joins TRBV7-2 to TRBJ1-1; D uncertain. Germline CDR1 SGHTA, CDR2 FQGNSA. This CDR3 is 13 amino acids long. Deletions cut 4 bases from V and 1 base from J, with 7 bases between. Here the CDR3 reads CASSSTRNTEAFF. In nucleotides, the CDR3 is TGTGCCAGCAGCTCTACAAGGAACACTGAAGCTTTCTTT.

The V and J genes are TRBV12-3 or TRBV12-4 and TRBJ1-2, with TRBD1 as a possible D gene (5 bases). V was pared by 7 bases and J by 4 bases, with 19 bases between. The CDR3 loop spans 15 amino acids. CDR3 bases: TGTGCCAGCACCCCCAGACAGCAAAGATCCTATGGCTACACCTTC. This encodes CASTPRQQRSYGYTF.

The chain has TRBV13 and TRBJ2-7; D uncertain. Trimming took 5 bases from V and 0 from J, leaving 11 bases between them. CDR3 length: 14 amino acids. CDR1 and CDR2 (germline): PRHDT, FYEKMQ (reference sequence). CDR3 loop: CASSRKGYSYEQYF. DNA for the CDR3: TGTGCCAGCAGCCGTAAGGGCTACTCCTACGAGCAGTACTTC.

The count of this clonotype is one. The rearrangement links TRBV4-1 to TRBJ1-6; unclear D gene. This CDR3 is 18 amino acids long. Germline V gives CDR1 MGHRA, CDR2 YSYEKL. Trimming took 1 base from V and 0 from J, leaving 13 bases between them. CDR3 nucleotide sequence: TGCGCCAGCAGCCAAGGACTTTTGAAGAGCTCCTATAATTCACCCCTCCACTTT. It yields the protein CASSQGLLKSSYNSPLHF.

This chain joins TRBV18 and TRBJ2-7; 8 nucleotides line up with TRBD2. CDR3 size: 15 residues. Germline CDR1 is KGHSH and CDR2 is LQKENI. The V and J ends lost 4 bases and 3 bases, in that order; junction bases with no gene match: 8. CDR3 residues: CASSLAGGEDYEQYF. The CDR3 bases are TGTGCCAGCTCACTCGCGGGGGGAGAAGACTACGAGCAGTACTTC.

Here the CDR3 reads CASSPRLAGGIGNEQFF. The CDR3 bases are TGTGCCAGCAGCCCTCGACTAGCGGGAGGCATAGGCAATGAGCAGTTCTTC. This rearrangement joins TRBV7-9 to TRBJ2-1; 13 bases map to TRBD2. The CDR3 runs 17 residues. V lost 5 bases to trimming and J lost 6 bases; unmatched junction nucleotides: 10. From germline, CDR1 is SEHNR and CDR2 FQNEAQ (reference sequence).

This chain links TRBV6-2 or TRBV6-3 with TRBJ2-3, with TRBD2 matching 11 bases. The CDR3 has 16 residues. Trimming cost V 2 bases and J 5 bases; bases outside gene matches: 6. Germline assignment: CDR1 MNHEY and CDR2 SVGEGT. The chain's CDR3 is CASSYASGRQEDTQYF. DNA for the CDR3: TGTGCCAGCAGTTACGCTAGCGGGAGGCAAGAAGATACGCAGTATTTT.

The CDR3 sequence: CAWSVRGGSMAAFF. Here the CDR3 DNA reads TGTGCCTGGAGTGTACGAGGGGGCTCTATGGCAGCTTTCTTT. The chain is built from TRBV30 and TRBJ1-1; TRBD1 aligns across 7 bases. V shed 0 bases and J 10 bases; nucleotides not matched to a gene: 11. Germline CDR1 reads GTSNPN; CDR2 reads SVGIG (reference sequence). This CDR3 has 14 residues.

The rearrangement joins TRBV29-1 to TRBJ1-5; 8 bases agree with TRBD1. V trimming: 4 bases; J trimming: 4 bases; junction bases outside the gene matches: 15. The CDR3 is 17 residues long. The germline CDR1 and CDR2 sequences are SQVTM and ANQGSEA. CDR3 nucleotide sequence: TGCAGCGTTGCCGCCAGGGGGACAGGCCATCGAAATCAGCCCCAGCATTTT. It is translated as CSVAARGTGHRNQPQHF.

This rearrangement joins TRBV9 to TRBJ1-1; D is unresolved. The germline V gene encodes CDR1 SGDLS and CDR2 YYNGEE. The CDR3 spans 14 residues. The V gene lost 2 bases and the J gene lost 2 bases, with 10 bases spanning the gap. The CDR3, as DNA: TGTGCCAGCAGCGTTTTCCCCGTAAACACTGAAGCTTTCTTT. Protein: CASSVFPVNTEAFF.

The chain is built from TRBV18 and TRBJ1-2; 9 bases map to TRBD1. V was clipped by 4 bases and J by 4 bases; unmatched bases: 7. Germline V lookup: CDR1 KGHSH, CDR2 LQKENI. The CDR3 extends over 15 amino acids. DNA for the CDR3: TGTGCCAGCTCACGGGACAGGGCGATCTCCTATGGCTACACCTTC. Translated: CASSRDRAISYGYTF.

The chain is built from TRBV2 and TRBJ1-3; D is uncertain. This CDR3 is built from 14 residues. Germline V lookup: CDR1 SNHLY, CDR2 FYNNEI. Trimming shortened V by 6 bases and J by 0 bases, and 9 bases separated the two germline ends. The CDR3 DNA follows: TGTGCCAGCAGGCAGAGATCCTCTGGAAACACCATATATTTT. Translated: CASRQRSSGNTIYF.

The chain joins TRBV5-1 to TRBJ2-1; D is possibly TRBD2 (7 bases). The germline V gene has CDR1 SGHRS and CDR2 YFSETQ. Trimming cost V 0 bases and J 7 bases, with 14 bases left between them. This CDR3 is 15 amino acids long. CDR3 protein: CASSLDRGGLNEQFF. The DNA for the CDR3 is TGCGCCAGCAGCTTGGATAGGGGGGGCCTTAATGAGCAGTTCTTC.